Following are 15 T cell receptor beta chains from one sample sequenced in a study of cytomegalovirus exposure and HLA in healthy donors. Vbeta (60) and Jbeta (13) primers were used in the PCR. TCRdb keeps only in-frame clones here, not all; method: immunoSEQ multiplex PCR. The table lists about 200,000 clones, under 80% of them singletons, with about 0.23% in the top ten. The sample was PBMCs. These receptors were taken from a girl aged 2-10 years in good health and CMV-seronegative.

The V and J genes are TRBV19 and TRBJ2-7, with D possibly TRBD1 on 5 matching bases. V was pared by 8 bases and J by 2 bases, with 13 bases between. This CDR3 spans 13 amino acids. Germline V gives CDR1 LNHDA, CDR2 SQIVND (reference sequence). This CDR3 reads CASGSGRAYEQYF. The CDR3, as DNA: TGTGCCAGTGGATCGGGCAGGGCCTACGAGCAGTACTTC.

The chain uses TRBV12-2 and TRBJ1-2; TRBD1, as called in the table, went unchecked against the DNA. TRBV12-2 is a pseudogene segment. The length of the CDR3 is 15 residues. DNA for the CDR3: TGTGCAAGTCGCTTAGCTATAGGGGTTGGCGAAGGCTACACCTTC. This translates into CASRLAIGVGEGYTF.

This chain links TRBV6-1 with TRBJ2-1; D not resolved. The CDR3 is 12 residues long. The germline V gene has CDR1 MNHNS and CDR2 SASEGT. Trimming left V 5 bases short and J 6 bases short, with 8 bases between. CDR3 nucleotide sequence: TGTGCCAGCAGTCCCTATTTCAATGAGCAGTTCTTC. It yields the protein CASSPYFNEQFF.

This chain joins TRBV19 and TRBJ1-4; 7 bases line up with TRBD1. The germline V gene has CDR1 LNHDA and CDR2 SQIVND (reference sequence). The CDR3 covers 18 residues. V was pared by 3 bases and J by 5 bases, with 15 bases of the junction left unmatched. The CDR3 here is CASSIRGSMTGRNEKLFF. The CDR3 nucleotides read TGTGCCAGTAGTATTAGAGGGAGTATGACAGGGCGGAATGAAAAACTGTTTTTT.

The V gene is TRBV5-4, the J gene TRBJ1-1; D may be TRBD1 (5 bases). This CDR3 is 13 amino acids long. V lost 2 bases and J 1 base, leaving 6 bases between the germline ends. Germline CDR1 and CDR2: SGHNT and YYREEE (reference sequence). The CDR3 spells CASSFTGNTEAFF. For the CDR3, the DNA is TGTGCCAGCAGCTTTACAGGGAACACTGAAGCTTTCTTT.

The chain links TRBV18 to TRBJ2-7; no reliable D call. The V end lost 2 bases, the J end lost 0 bases, and 17 bases lay between the germline ends. This CDR3 has 17 residues. Germline loops: CDR1 KGHSH, CDR2 LQKENI. DNA for the CDR3: TGTGCCAGCTCACCAGGTGAGACTGCGAGGAGCTCCTACGAGCAGTACTTC. Encoded protein: CASSPGETARSSYEQYF.

The V gene is TRBV4-2, the J gene TRBJ2-1; 8 bases are shared with TRBD2. Germline V gene sequence: CDR1 LGHNA, CDR2 YNFKEQ. CDR3 size: 16 residues. Germline trimming cut 0 bases from V and 7 bases from J; bases unmatched to any gene: 8. CDR3 sequence reads: CASSQDARGVLNEQFF. As DNA, the CDR3 is TGTGCCAGCAGCCAAGATGCGCGGGGGGTGTTGAATGAGCAGTTCTTC.

To note about this clone: A junction boundary mismatches the germline segment, possibly from a read error. The gene calls are TRBV4-1 and TRBJ1-2; D unresolved. This CDR3 region has 13 residues. In germline, CDR1 is MGHRA, CDR2 YSYEKL. The CDR3 is CASRQTGNYGYTF. The CDR3 coding sequence is TGCGCCAGCCGCCAGACGGGGAACTATGGCTACACCTTC.

This clone was observed a handful of times. The rearrangement links TRBV5-1 to TRBJ1-4; perhaps TRBD1 as D (6 bases). Germline CDR1 SGHRS, CDR2 YFSETQ. V lost 2 bases and J lost 1, with 9 bases in between. The CDR3 is made up of 15 amino acids. This chain's CDR3 is CASSLLGGTNEKLFF. In nucleotides, the CDR3 is TGCGCCAGCAGCTTATTAGGGGGAACTAATGAAAAACTGTTTTTT.

V usage is TRBV5-6 and J usage is TRBJ2-5; D gene unclear. CDR1 and CDR2 from the germline V gene are SGHDT and YYEEEE. This CDR3 is built from 13 residues. The ends were cut back, 0 bases at V and 2 bases at J, with 5 bases in the middle. The CDR3 loop reads CASSLGLQETQYF. DNA for the CDR3: TGTGCCAGCAGCTTGGGCCTACAAGAGACCCAGTACTTC.

Remarks on this clone: This CDR3 is also generated by other DNA sequences in the sample. This chain links TRBV7-9 with TRBJ1-4; 9 bases are shared with TRBD1. CDR3 length: 14 amino acids. Germline-derived CDR1 and CDR2 are SEHNR and FQNEAQ (reference sequence). V was pared by 5 bases and J by 7 bases, with 5 bases of the junction left unmatched. Here the CDR3 reads CASSPTGGGEKLFF. As DNA, the CDR3 is TGTGCCAGCAGCCCGACAGGGGGAGGTGAAAAACTGTTTTTT.

V is TRBV11-2 and J is TRBJ2-1; perhaps TRBD2 as D (6 bases). The CDR3 is made up of 18 amino acids. V was cut by 0 bases and J by 5 bases, with 20 bases left in between. From germline, CDR1 is SGHAT and CDR2 FQNNGV. CDR3 DNA: TGTGCCAGCAGCTTAGATCAGGTGGTTTCTAGCGTGGACAATGAGCAGTTCTTC. This encodes CASSLDQVVSSVDNEQFF.

This clone was observed a few times. CDR3 residues: CASSLRGREQYF. CDR3 DNA: TGTGCCAGCAGCTTACGGGGTCGCGAGCAGTACTTC. The V gene is TRBV7-2, the J gene TRBJ2-7; possible D gene TRBD2, 5 bases. Germline V CDR1 and CDR2: SGHTA, FQGNSA. This CDR3 contains 12 residues. V lost 2 bases to trimming and J lost 6 bases, with 8 bases between them. The full variable domain, completed using reference TRBV7-2 and TRBJ2-7, is GAGVSQSPSNKVTEKGKDVELRCDPISGHTALYWYRQSLGQGLEFLIYFQGNSAPDKSGLPSDRFSAERTGGSVSTLTIQRTQQEDSAVYLCASSLRGREQYFGPGTRLTVT.

The chain uses TRBV5-4 and TRBJ2-7; 8 nucleotides match TRBD1. Germline lookup yields CDR1 SGHNT and CDR2 YYREEE (reference sequence). The CDR3 covers 15 residues. The V gene end was trimmed by 3 bases and the J gene end by 5 bases; junction bases not matched to a gene: 10. The CDR3 coding sequence is TGTGCCAGCAGCTCTCCGACAGGGGTTAAGCACGAGCAGTACTTC. Translating gives CASSSPTGVKHEQYF.

The chain carries TRBV6-6 and TRBJ1-1; TRBD1 matches at 9 bases. Germline loops: CDR1 MNHNY, CDR2 SVGAGI (reference sequence). V shed 6 bases and J 4 bases; nucleotides not matched to a gene: 12. The CDR3 extends over 16 amino acids. The CDR3 here is CASSDGTGTWGTEAFF. In nucleotides, the CDR3 is TGTGCCAGCAGCGACGGGACAGGGACCTGGGGCACTGAAGCTTTCTTT.